Here is one T cell receptor beta chain with its context. The CDR3 contains 12 residues. V gave up 7 bases and J gave up 7 bases, with 16 bases separating them. Germline V gives CDR1 SQVTM, CDR2 ANQGSEA. These data come from a study of blood T cell repertoires in COVID-19. Turning to the study itself: Specimens from acute and convalescent COVID-19 originated in the United States, Italy and Spain. T cells, B-cell-depleted T cells, or PBMCs supplied cDNA or gDNA.

Original processing methods: Reference gene primer amplification in the assay estimated nucleated cell counts. Data came from immunoSEQ multiplex PCR; TCRdb stores just in-frame clones and leaves some out. For V, J and clone size, that table is used; D and trimming come from the DNA. The repertoire holds more than 150,000 clones, with roughly 80% as singletons. This rearrangement joins TRBV29-1 to TRBJ1-2; D perhaps matches TRBD1 (5 bases). The receptor's source is a woman older than 75 with acute or convalescent COVID-19. The sample consisted of peripheral blood. The DNA for the CDR3 is TGCAGCGGGGCGGGGCAGGGCGGTGGCTACACCTTC. It yields the protein CSGAGQGGGYTF.